The clone carrying this T cell receptor (beta chain) was observed a single time. Sequenced by immunoSEQ multiplex PCR; TCRdb stores in-frame clones only, minus some. The data hold roughly 2,300,000 clones, with 80% to 95% observed a single time. V trimming: 2 bases; J trimming: 7 bases; junction bases outside the gene matches: 6. CDR3 length equals 15 residues. The V gene's germline CDR1 is SGHRS and CDR2 YFSETQ. The sample originates from a study of shared clonotypes between healthy human individuals. The specimen was naive CD4+ T cells from PBMCs. The subset denotes: CD45RA+ positively selected. The sequence came from a man aged 18 to 29 in good health. Some clones in this sample may be carry-over from other donors' samples. V and J are TRBV5-1 and TRBJ2-1, with 10 bases identical to TRBD1. In DNA, the CDR3 is TGCGCCAGCAGCTTAAAGACAGGGGGCTTGAATGAGCAGTTCTTC. As protein: CASSLKTGGLNEQFF.